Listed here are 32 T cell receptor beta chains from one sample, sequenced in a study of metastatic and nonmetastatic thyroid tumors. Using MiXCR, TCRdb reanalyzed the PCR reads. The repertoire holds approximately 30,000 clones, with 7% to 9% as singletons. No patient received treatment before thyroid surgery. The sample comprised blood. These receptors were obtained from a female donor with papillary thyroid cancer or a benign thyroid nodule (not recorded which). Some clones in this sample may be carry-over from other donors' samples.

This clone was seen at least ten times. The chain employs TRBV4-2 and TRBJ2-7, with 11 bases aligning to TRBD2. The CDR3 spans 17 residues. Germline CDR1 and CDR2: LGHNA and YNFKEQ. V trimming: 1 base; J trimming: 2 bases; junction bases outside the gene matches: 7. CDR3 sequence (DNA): TGTGCCAGCAGCCAAGCCTCCGGGACTAGCGGAACCTACGAGCAGTACTTC. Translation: CASSQASGTSGTYEQYF.

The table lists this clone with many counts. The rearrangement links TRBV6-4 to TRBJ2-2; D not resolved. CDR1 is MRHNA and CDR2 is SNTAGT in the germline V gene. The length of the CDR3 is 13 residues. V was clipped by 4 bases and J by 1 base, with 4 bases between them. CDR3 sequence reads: CASSAGNTGELFF. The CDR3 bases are TGTGCCAGCAGTGCGGGGAACACCGGGGAGCTGTTTTTT.

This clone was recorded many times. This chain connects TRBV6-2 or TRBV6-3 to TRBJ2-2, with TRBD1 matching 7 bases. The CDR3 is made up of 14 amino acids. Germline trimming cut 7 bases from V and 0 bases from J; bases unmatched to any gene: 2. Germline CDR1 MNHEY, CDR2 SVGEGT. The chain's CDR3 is CASTGQANTGELFF. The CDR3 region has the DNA TGTGCCAGCACTGGACAGGCGAACACCGGGGAGCTGTTTTTT.

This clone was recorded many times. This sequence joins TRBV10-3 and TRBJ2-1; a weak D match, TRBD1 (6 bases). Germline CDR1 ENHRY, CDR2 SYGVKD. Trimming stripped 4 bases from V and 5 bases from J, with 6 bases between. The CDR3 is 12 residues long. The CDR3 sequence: CAISGTDNEQFF. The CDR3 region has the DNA TGTGCCATCAGTGGGACAGACAATGAGCAGTTCTTC.

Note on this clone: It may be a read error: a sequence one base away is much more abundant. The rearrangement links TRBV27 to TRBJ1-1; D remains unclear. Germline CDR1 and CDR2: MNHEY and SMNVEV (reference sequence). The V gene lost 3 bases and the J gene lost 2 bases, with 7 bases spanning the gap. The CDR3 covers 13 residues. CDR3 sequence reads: CASSLGCNTEAFF. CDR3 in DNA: TGTGCCAGCAGTTTGGGCTGTAACACTGAAGCTTTCTTT.

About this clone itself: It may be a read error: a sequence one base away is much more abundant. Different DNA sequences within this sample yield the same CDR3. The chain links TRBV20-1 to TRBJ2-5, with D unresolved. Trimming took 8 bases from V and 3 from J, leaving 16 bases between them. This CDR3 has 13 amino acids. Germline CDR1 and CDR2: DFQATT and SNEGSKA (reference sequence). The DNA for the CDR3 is TGCAGTTCCATTGAAAGCTTCGAAGAGACCCAGTACTTC. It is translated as CSSIESFEETQYF.

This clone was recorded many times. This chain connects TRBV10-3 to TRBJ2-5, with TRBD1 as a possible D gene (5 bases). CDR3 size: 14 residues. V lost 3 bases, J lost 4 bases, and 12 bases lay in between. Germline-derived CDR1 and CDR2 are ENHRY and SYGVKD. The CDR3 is CAISDPGKRETQYF. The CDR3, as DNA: TGTGCCATCAGTGACCCAGGGAAGCGAGAGACCCAGTACTTC.

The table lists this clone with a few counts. Here the CDR3 reads CASSPSVVVFGTGELFF. In DNA, the CDR3 is TGTGCCAGCAGCCCGTCGGTGGTAGTTTTTGGGACCGGGGAGCTGTTTTTT. V gene TRBV7-3 combines with J gene TRBJ2-2; D is uncertain. Germline values: CDR1 SGHTA, CDR2 FQGTGA. The length of the CDR3 is 17 residues. V dropped 5 bases and J dropped 5 bases, with 21 bases sitting between them. The whole variable domain, filled in from reference TRBV7-3 and TRBJ2-2, reads GAGVSQTPSNKVTEKGKYVELRCDPISGHTALYWYRQSLGQGPEFLIYFQGTGAADDSGLPNDRFFAVRPEGSVSTLKIQRTERGDSAVYLCASSPSVVVFGTGELFFGEGSRLTVL.

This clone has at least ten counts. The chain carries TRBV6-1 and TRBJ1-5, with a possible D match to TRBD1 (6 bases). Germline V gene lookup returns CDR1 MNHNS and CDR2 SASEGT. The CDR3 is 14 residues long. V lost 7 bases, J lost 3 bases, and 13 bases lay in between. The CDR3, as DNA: TGTGCCAGCAAGTCGACAGGAGACAATCAGCCCCAGCATTTT. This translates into CASKSTGDNQPQHF.

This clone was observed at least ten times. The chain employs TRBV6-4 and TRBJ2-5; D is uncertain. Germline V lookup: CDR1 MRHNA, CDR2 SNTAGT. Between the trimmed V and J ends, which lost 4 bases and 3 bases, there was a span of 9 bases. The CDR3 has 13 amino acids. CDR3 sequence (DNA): TGTGCCAGCAGTGCTGCTGAAAAAGAGACCCAGTACTTC. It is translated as CASSAAEKETQYF.

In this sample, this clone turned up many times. CDR3 nucleotide sequence: TGCAGTGCTTACTCCGGGACCGCGGAGACCCAGTACTTC. This gives the protein CSAYSGTAETQYF. The chain joins TRBV20-1 to TRBJ2-5; either TRBD1 or TRBD2 may fit D (5 bases each). The CDR3 has 13 residues. V shed 5 bases and J shed 5 bases, with 15 bases lying between them. The V gene's germline CDR1 is DFQATT and CDR2 SNEGSKA (reference sequence).

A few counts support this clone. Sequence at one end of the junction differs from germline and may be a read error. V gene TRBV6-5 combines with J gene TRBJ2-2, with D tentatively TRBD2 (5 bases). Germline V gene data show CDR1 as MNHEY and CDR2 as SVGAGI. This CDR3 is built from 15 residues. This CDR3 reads CASSYERVIAGDLFF. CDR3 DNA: TGTGCCAGCAGTTACGAGAGGGTTATTGCCGGGGATCTGTTTTTT.

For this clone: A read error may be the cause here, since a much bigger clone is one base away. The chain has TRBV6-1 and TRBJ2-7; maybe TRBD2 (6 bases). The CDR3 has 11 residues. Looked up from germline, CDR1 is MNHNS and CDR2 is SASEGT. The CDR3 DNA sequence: TGTACCATCACTAGGGGAGGCGAGCAGTACTTC. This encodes CTITRGGEQYF.

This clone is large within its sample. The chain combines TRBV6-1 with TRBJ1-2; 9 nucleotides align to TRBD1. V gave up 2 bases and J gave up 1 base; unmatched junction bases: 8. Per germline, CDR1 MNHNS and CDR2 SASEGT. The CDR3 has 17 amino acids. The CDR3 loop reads CASSEMVTGGFNYGYTF. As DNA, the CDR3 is TGTGCCAGCAGTGAAATGGTGACAGGGGGGTTTAACTATGGCTACACCTTC.

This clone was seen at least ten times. The CDR3 spells CASSRLDREGTEAFF. DNA for the CDR3: TGCGCCAGCAGCCGACTGGACAGGGAGGGCACTGAAGCTTTCTTT. The gene calls are TRBV4-3 and TRBJ1-1; the match to TRBD1 covers 8 bases. The J segment lost 4 bases and the V segment lost 4 bases, leaving 8 bases of the junction unmatched. Germline V CDR1 and CDR2: LGHNA, YSLEER. The CDR3 contains 15 residues.

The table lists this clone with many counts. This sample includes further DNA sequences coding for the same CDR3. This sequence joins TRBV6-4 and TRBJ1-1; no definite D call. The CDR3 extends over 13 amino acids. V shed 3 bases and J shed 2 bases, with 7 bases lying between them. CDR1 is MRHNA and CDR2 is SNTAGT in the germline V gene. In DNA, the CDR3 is TGTGCCAGCAGTGAAATTCCAAACACTGAAGCTTTCTTT. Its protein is CASSEIPNTEAFF.

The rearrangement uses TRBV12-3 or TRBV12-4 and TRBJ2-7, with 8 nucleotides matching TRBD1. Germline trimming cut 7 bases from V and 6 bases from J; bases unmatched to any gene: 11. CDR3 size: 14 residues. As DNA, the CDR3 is TGTGCCAGCATCCGACAGGGGTCCTATGTCGAGCAGTACTTC. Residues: CASIRQGSYVEQYF.

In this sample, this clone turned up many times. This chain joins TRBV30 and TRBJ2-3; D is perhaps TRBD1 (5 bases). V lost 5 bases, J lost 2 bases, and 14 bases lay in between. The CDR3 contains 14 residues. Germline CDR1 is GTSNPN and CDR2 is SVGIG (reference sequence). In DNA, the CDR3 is TGTGCCTGGCGACCTAGGGGTACCACAGATACGCAGTATTTT. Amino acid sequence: CAWRPRGTTDTQYF.

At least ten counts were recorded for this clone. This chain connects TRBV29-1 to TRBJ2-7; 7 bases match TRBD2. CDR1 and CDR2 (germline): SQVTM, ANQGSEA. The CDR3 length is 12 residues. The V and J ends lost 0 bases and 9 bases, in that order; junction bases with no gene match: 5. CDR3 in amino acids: CSVEDGRAGQYF. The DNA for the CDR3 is TGCAGCGTTGAAGATGGGAGGGCAGGGCAGTACTTC.

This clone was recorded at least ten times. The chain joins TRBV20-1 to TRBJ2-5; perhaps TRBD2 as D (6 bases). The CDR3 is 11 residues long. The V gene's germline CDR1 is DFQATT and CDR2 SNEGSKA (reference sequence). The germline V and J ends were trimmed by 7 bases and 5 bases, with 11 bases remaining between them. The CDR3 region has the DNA TGCAGTGAAGGACGGGGGGAGACCCAGTACTTC. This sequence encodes CSEGRGETQYF.

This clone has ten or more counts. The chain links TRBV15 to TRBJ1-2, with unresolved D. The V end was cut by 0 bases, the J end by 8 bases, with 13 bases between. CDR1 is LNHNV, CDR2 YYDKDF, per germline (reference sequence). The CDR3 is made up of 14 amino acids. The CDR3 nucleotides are TGTGCCACCAGCAGAGATTTGTATACGGGGGGCTACACCTTC. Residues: CATSRDLYTGGYTF.

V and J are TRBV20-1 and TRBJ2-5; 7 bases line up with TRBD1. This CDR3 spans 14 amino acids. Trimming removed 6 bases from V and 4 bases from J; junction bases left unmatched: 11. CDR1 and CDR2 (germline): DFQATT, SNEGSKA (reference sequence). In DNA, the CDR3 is TGCAGTGCGCCCCCCCCAGGGGGTCCAGAGACCCAGTACTTC. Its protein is CSAPPPGGPETQYF.

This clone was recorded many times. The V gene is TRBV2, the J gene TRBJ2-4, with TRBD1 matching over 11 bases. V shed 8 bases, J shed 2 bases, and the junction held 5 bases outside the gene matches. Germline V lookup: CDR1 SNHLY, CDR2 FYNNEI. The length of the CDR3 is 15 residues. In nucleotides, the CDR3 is TGTGCCAGCTCGGACAGGGGGCTATCCAAAAACATTCAGTACTTC. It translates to CASSDRGLSKNIQYF.

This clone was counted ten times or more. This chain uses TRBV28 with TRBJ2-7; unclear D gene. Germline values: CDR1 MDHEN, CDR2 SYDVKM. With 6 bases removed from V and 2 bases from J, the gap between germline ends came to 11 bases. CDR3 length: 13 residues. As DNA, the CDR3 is TGTGCCAGCAGAGGTGGCGGCCCCTACGAGCAGTACTTC. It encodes CASRGGGPYEQYF.

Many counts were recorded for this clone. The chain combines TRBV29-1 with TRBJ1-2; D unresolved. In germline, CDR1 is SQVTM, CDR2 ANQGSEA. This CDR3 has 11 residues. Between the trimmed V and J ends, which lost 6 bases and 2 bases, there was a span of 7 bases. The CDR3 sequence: CSVELNYGYTF. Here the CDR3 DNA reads TGCAGCGTCGAGCTAAACTATGGCTACACCTTC.

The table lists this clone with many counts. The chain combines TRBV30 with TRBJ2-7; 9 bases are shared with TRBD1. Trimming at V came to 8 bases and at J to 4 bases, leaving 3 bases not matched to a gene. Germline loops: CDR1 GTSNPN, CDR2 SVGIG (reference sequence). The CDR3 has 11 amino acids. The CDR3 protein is CAGTGNYEQYF. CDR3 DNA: TGTGCCGGGACAGGGAATTACGAGCAGTACTTC.

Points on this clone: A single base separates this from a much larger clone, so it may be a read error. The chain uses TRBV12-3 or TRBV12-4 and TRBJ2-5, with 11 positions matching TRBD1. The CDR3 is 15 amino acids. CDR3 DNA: TGTGCCAGCAGTTTATTCCGGGACAGGGGGGAGACCCAGCACTTC. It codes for CASSLFRDRGETQHF.

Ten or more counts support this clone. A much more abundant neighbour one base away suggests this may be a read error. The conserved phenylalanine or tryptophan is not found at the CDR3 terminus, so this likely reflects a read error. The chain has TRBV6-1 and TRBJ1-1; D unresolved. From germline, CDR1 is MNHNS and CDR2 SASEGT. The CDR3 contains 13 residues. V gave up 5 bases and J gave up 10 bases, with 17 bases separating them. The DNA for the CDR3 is TGTGCCAGCAGTCGCGGCCCCCTGTCAGCAGCTTTCCTT. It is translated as CASSRGPLSAAFL.

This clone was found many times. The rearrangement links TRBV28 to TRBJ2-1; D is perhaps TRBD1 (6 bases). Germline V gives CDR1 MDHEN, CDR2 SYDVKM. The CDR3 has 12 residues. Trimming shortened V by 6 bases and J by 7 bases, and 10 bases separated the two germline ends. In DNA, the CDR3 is TGTGCCAGCAGACAGGGTTTGAATGAGCAGTTCTTC. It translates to CASRQGLNEQFF.

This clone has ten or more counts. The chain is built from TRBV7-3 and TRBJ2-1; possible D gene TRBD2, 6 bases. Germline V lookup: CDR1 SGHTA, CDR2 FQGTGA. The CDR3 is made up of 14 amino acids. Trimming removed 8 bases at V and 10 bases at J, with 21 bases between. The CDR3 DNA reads TGTGCCAGCGGGCTTGAAGGGGAGGACCCCGAGCAGTTCTTC. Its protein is CASGLEGEDPEQFF.

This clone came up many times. CDR3 coding DNA: TGCAGTGCTAGAGGAAGACAGCTTTTTGGAAACACCATATATTTT. Translating gives CSARGRQLFGNTIYF. The chain recombines TRBV20-1 with TRBJ1-3; perhaps TRBD1 as D (5 bases). CDR3 length: 15 amino acids. V was cut by 1 base and J by 3 bases, with 13 bases left in between. Germline values: CDR1 DFQATT, CDR2 SNEGSKA (reference sequence).

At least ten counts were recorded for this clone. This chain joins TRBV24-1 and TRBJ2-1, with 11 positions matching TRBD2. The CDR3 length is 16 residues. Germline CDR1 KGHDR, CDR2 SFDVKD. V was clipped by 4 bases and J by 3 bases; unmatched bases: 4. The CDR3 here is CATSDHGTSGYNEQFF. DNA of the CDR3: TGTGCCACCAGTGACCACGGGACTAGCGGCTACAATGAGCAGTTCTTC.